This T cell receptor beta chain is from a study of identical twins. Broader study findings: Not following the same donors, the study drew its conclusions from cross-sectional statistical analysis.

TCRdb fed the 5' RACE reads into MiXCR, producing one record per CDR3 protein. The sample consists of approximately 600,000 distinct CDR3 sequences, 9.6% of them appearing once. This clonotype was observed a handful of times. The antigen remains undetermined. In addition, the sample was reused for a study of yellow fever vaccine responses in identical twins.

This TCR derives from a woman in her late teens or twenties in good health. Material for sequencing was PBMCs.

CDR3 sequence (DNA): TGTGCCAGTAGCCACGACCTAGCGGGAAGGGGCAATGAGCAGTTCTTC. Protein product: CASSHDLAGRGNEQFF. This sequence joins TRBV19 and TRBJ2-1; 9 bases fit TRBD2. J was trimmed by 6 bases and V by 6 bases; bases with no gene match: 12. Germline CDR1 is LNHDA and CDR2 is SQIVND (reference sequence). The CDR3 is 16 residues long. Variable domain in full (rest from reference TRBV19 and TRBJ2-1): DGGITQSPKYLFRKEGQNVTLSCEQNLNHDAMYWYRQDPGQGLRLIYYSQIVNDFQKGDIAEGYSVSREKKESFPLTVTSAQKNPTAFYLCASSHDLAGRGNEQFFGPGTRLTVL.